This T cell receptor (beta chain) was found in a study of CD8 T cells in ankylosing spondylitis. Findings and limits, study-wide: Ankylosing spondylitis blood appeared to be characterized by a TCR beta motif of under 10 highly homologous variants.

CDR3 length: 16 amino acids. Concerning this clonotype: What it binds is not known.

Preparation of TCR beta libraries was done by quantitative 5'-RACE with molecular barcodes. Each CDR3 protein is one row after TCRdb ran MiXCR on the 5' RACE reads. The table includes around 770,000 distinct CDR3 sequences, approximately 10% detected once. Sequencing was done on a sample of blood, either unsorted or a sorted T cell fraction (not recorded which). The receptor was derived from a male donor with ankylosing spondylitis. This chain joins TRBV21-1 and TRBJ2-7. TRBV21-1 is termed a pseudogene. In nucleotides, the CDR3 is TGTGCCAGCAGCAAAACGAAAAGGCTGAGCTCCTACGAGCAGTACTTC. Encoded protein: CASSKTKRLSSYEQYF.